This section outlines one T cell receptor (beta chain) sequence together with its context. The CDR3 extends over 14 amino acids. V lost 1 base, J lost 1 base, and 9 bases lay in between. The germline V gene encodes CDR1 SGDLS and CDR2 YYNGEE. The sample is drawn from a study of blood T cell repertoires in COVID-19. Source study methods: Estimation of nucleated cell counts relied on the amplification of reference gene primers. Here immunoSEQ multiplex PCR was the method, and the copy in TCRdb shows in-frame clones only, minus some. The DNA was the basis for D and trimming; V, J and clone size are from that table. The repertoire holds 30,000 to 50,000 clones, just under 95% seen once, with approximately 4.2% in the top ten.

The specimen was peripheral blood. The sequence derives from a human donor with active COVID-19. The donor label of this sample is uncertain. The V call is TRBV9, the J call TRBJ2-7, with D hard to call. For the CDR3, the DNA is TGTGCCAGCAGCGTAAGTGATCGGTCCTACGAGCAGTACTTC. Its translation is CASSVSDRSYEQYF.